The 13 T cell receptor beta chains given below trace back to one sample, sequenced in a study of blood T cells in healthy people across ages. Sample-barcoded 5' priming and a J-beta primer mix drove a second PCR of roughly 7 to 11 cycles. TCRdb redid the calling of the 5' RACE reads with MiXCR, one entry per CDR3 protein. Counted here are about 1,000,000 distinct CDR3 sequences, 45% occurring once; the ten biggest clones make up 18%. Material for sequencing was blood. Receptors were obtained from a woman aged 60-75 years in good health.

The J gene is TRBJ1-1, the V gene TRBV7-2; no reliable D call. The germline V gene has CDR1 SGHTA and CDR2 FQGNSA. V was trimmed by 2 bases and J by 0 bases, leaving 13 bases between them. This CDR3 comprises 16 residues. The DNA of the CDR3 is TGTGCCAGCAGCTTAATGCGGGCCGTCATGAACACTGAAGCTTTCTTT. Translating gives CASSLMRAVMNTEAFF.

The CDR3: CASKRGPTEAFF. The CDR3 nucleotides read TGTGCCAGCAAACGGGGTCCAACTGAAGCTTTCTTT. This chain links TRBV25-1 with TRBJ1-1; D unresolved. Trimming removed 7 bases from V and 5 bases from J, with 11 bases in between. The CDR3 contains 12 residues. CDR1 and CDR2 from the germline V gene are MGHDK and SYGVNS.

This sequence joins TRBV2 and TRBJ2-1; no clear D. Germline V gives CDR1 SNHLY, CDR2 FYNNEI. The CDR3 has 9 residues. The ends were cut back, 8 bases at V and 12 bases at J, with 8 bases in the middle. This chain's CDR3 is CASLGTQFF. CDR3 nucleotide sequence: TGTGCCAGCTTGGGTACGCAGTTCTTC.

This clonotype has a handful of counts. V usage is TRBV28 and J usage is TRBJ2-7; perhaps TRBD1 as D (6 bases). Germline CDR1 and CDR2: MDHEN and SYDVKM. This CDR3 has 16 residues. The V end was cut by 3 bases, the J end by 1 base, with 16 bases between. The CDR3 is CASSFSGVGRSYEQYF. The DNA for the CDR3 is TGTGCCAGCAGTTTCTCAGGGGTGGGGCGGTCCTACGAGCAGTACTTC.

This chain links TRBV5-1 with TRBJ2-5; D is ambiguous. This CDR3 contains 17 residues. The V gene's germline CDR1 is SGHRS and CDR2 YFSETQ. Trimming left V 3 bases short and J 4 bases short, with 22 bases between. In DNA, the CDR3 is TGCGCCAGCAGCTACGATGTAGACGGTACTTCCGCAGAGACCCAGTACTTC. This sequence encodes CASSYDVDGTSAETQYF. Filled out from reference TRBV5-1 and TRBJ2-5, the complete variable domain reads KAGVTQTPRYLIKTRGQQVTLSCSPISGHRSVSWYQQTPGQGLQFLFEYFSETQRNKGNFPGRFSGRQFSNSRSEMNVSTLELGDSALYLCASSYDVDGTSAETQYFGPGTRLLVL.

The rearrangement uses TRBV30 and TRBJ2-7; 7 bases align to TRBD1. The J call may be in error: the DNA end matches TRBJ2-5 better. The CDR3 has 15 residues. CDR1 is GTSNPN and CDR2 is SVGIG in the germline V gene (reference sequence). The CDR3 coding sequence is TGTGCCTGGAGTGCCGGACAGGATCGTCAGAAGACCCAGTACTTC. Its translation is CAWSAGQDRQKTQYF.

This clonotype came up a few times. The V call is TRBV12-3 or TRBV12-4, the J call TRBJ2-4, with 11 bases matching TRBD1. The DNA matches TRBJ2-7 better at its end, which makes the J call doubtful. The CDR3 covers 15 residues. In DNA form, the CDR3 reads TGTGCCAGCAGTTCTACGGGACAGGGGGTGTACGAGCAGTACTTC. As protein: CASSSTGQGVYEQYF.

This clonotype was counted only a few times. The rearrangement joins TRBV7-8 to TRBJ2-7; 10 positions match TRBD1. The ends lost 2 bases at V and 5 bases at J; junction bases unmatched: 9. Germline lookup yields CDR1 SGHVS and CDR2 FQNEAQ. The CDR3 extends over 16 amino acids. CDR3 protein: CASSLRGQGLVHEQYF. The CDR3 DNA follows: TGTGCCAGCAGCTTAAGGGGACAGGGGCTAGTCCACGAGCAGTACTTC.

This sequence joins TRBV21-1 and TRBJ2-7; no DNA check was done on the table's D call, TRBD1. TRBV21-1 is a listed pseudogene. This CDR3 spans 20 amino acids. This chain's CDR3 is CASSKGGGTAFHQILYEQYF. The DNA for the CDR3 is TGTGCCAGCAGCAAAGGAGGGGGGACAGCGTTTCACCAGATACTCTACGAGCAGTACTTC.

This clonotype was counted only a few times. The chain combines TRBV29-1 with TRBJ2-5; 14 bases fit TRBD2. Germline V CDR1 and CDR2: SQVTM, ANQGSEA. The CDR3 has 17 amino acids. Trimming removed 1 base from V and 11 bases from J; junction bases left unmatched: 15. CDR3 amino acids: CSVEAGLAGVVGNEQYF. DNA of the CDR3: TGCAGCGTTGAAGCGGGACTAGCGGGAGTGGTCGGGAATGAGCAGTACTTC.

This clonotype was seen more than once but under ten times. The V call is TRBV5-5, the J call TRBJ2-7; 9 bases fit TRBD1. The CDR3 has 14 residues. V trimming: 2 bases; J trimming: 3 bases; junction bases outside the gene matches: 3. In germline, CDR1 is SGHKS, CDR2 YYEKEE (reference sequence). DNA of the CDR3: TGTGCCAGCAGCTTTGAGGACAGGGGCTACGAGCAGTACTTC. Its protein is CASSFEDRGYEQYF.

The V gene is TRBV12-3 or TRBV12-4, the J gene TRBJ2-1; TRBD2 matches at 9 bases. Trimming at V came to 3 bases and at J to 4 bases, leaving 16 bases not matched to a gene. The length of the CDR3 is 19 residues. CDR3 sequence reads: CASSFGQGVVLAGYNEQFF. The CDR3 region has the DNA TGTGCCAGCAGTTTTGGGCAGGGTGTCGTCCTAGCGGGGTACAATGAGCAGTTCTTC.

The V gene is TRBV20-1, the J gene TRBJ2-7; 7 nucleotides match TRBD1. With V trimmed by 5 bases and J by 0 bases, 4 bases remained unmatched. Germline-derived CDR1 and CDR2 are DFQATT and SNEGSKA (reference sequence). This CDR3 has 13 amino acids. The chain's CDR3 is CSAPDRASYEQYF. CDR3 sequence (DNA): TGCAGTGCTCCCGACAGGGCCTCCTACGAGCAGTACTTC.